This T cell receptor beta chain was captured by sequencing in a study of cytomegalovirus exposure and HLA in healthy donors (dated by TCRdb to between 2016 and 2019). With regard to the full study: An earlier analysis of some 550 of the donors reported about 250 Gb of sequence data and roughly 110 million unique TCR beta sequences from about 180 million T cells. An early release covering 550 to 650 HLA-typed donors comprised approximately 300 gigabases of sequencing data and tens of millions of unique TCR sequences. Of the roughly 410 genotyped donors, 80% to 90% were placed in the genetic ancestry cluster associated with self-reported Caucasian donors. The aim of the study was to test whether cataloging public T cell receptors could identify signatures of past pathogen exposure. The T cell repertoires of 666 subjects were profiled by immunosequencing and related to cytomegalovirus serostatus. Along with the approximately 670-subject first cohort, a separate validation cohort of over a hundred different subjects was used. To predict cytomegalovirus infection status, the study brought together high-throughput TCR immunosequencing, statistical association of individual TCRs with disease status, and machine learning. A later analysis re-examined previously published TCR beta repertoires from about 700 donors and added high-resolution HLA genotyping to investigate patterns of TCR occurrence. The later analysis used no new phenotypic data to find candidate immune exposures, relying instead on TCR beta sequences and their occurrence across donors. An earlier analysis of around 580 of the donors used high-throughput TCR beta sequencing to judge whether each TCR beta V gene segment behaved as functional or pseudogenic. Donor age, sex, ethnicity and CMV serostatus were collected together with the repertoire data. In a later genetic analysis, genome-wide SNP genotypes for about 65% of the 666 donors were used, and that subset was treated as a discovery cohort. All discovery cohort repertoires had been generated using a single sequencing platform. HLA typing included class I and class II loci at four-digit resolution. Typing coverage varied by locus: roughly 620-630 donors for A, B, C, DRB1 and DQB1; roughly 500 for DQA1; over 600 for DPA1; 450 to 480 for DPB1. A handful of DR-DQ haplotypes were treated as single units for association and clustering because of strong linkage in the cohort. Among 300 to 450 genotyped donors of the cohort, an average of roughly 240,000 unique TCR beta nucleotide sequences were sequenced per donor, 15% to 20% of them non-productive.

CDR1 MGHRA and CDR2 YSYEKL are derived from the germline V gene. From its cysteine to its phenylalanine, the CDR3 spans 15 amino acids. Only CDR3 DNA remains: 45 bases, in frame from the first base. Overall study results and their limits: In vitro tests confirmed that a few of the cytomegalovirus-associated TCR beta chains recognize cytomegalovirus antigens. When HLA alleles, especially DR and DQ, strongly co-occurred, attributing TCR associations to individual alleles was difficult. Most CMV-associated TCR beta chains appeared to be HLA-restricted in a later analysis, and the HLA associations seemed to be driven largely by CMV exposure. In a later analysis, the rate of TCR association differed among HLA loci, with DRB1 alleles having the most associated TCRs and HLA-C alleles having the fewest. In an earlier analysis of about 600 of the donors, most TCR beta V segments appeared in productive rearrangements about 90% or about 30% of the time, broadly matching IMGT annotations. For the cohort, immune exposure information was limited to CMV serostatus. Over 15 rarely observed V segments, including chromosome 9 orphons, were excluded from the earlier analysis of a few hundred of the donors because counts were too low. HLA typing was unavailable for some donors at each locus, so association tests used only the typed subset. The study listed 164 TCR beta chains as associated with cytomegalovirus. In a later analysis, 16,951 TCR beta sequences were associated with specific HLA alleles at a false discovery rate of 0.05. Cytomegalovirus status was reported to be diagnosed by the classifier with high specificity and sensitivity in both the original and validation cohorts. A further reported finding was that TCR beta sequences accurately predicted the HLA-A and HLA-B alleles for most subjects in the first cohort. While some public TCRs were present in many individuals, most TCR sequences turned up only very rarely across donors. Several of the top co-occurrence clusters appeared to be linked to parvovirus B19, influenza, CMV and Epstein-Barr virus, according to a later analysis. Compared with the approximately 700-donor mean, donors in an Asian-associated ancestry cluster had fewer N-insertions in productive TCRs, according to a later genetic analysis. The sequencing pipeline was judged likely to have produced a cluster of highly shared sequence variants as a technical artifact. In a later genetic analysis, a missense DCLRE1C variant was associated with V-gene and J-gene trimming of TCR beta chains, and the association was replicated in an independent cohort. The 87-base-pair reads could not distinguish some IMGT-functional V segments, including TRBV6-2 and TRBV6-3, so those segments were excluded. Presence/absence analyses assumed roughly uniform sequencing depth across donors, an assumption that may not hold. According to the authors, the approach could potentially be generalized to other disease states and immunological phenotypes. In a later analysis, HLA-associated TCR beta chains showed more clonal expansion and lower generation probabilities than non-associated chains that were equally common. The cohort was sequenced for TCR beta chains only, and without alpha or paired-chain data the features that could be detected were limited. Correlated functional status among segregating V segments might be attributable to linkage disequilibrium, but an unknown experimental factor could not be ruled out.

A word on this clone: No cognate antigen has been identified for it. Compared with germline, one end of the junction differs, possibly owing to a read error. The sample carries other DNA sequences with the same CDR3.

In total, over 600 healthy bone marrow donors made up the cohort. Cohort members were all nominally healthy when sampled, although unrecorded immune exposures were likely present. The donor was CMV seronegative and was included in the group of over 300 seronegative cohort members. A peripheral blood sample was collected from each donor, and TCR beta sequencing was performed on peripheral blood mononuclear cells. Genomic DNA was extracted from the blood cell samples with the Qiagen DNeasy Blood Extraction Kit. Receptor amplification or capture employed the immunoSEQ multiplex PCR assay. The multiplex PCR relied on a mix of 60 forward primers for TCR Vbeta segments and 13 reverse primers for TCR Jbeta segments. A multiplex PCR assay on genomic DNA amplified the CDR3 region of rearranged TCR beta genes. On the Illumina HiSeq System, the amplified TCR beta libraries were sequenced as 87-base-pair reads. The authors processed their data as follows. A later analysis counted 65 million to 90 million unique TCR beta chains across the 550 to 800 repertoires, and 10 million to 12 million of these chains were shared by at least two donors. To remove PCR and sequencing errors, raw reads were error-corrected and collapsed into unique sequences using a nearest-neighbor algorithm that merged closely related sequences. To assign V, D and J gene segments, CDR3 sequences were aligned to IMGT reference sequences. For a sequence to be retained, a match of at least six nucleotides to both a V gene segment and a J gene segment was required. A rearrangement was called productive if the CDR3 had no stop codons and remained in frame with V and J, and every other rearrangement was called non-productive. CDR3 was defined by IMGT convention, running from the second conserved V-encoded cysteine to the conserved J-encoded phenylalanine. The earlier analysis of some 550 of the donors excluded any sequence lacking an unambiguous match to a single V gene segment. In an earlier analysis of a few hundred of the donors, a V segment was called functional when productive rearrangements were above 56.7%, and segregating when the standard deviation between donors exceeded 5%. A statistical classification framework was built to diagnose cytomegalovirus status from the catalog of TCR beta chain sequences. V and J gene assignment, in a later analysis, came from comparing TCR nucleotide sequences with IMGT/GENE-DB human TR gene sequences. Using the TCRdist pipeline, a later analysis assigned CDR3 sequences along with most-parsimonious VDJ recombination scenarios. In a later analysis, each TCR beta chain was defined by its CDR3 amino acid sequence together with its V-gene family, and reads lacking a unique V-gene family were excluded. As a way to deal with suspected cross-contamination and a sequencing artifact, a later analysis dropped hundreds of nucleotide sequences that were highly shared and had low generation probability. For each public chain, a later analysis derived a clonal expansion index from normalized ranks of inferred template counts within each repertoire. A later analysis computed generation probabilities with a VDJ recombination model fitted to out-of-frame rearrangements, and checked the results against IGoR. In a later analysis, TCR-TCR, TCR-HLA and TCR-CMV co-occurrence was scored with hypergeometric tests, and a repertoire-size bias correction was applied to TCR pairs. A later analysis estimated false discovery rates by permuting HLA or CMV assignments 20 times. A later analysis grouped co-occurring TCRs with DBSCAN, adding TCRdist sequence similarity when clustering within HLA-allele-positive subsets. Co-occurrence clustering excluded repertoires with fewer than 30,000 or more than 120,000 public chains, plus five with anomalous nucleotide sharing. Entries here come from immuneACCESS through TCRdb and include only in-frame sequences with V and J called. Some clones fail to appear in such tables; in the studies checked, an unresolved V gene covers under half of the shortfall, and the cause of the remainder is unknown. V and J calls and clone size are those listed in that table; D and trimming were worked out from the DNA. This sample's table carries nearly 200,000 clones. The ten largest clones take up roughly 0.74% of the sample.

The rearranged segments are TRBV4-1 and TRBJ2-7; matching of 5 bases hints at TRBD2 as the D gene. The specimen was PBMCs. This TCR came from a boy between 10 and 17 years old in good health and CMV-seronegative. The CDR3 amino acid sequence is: CASSLSGESSYEQYF. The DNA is TGCGCCAGCAGCCTATCCGGGGAGAGCTCCTATGAGCAGTACTTC.